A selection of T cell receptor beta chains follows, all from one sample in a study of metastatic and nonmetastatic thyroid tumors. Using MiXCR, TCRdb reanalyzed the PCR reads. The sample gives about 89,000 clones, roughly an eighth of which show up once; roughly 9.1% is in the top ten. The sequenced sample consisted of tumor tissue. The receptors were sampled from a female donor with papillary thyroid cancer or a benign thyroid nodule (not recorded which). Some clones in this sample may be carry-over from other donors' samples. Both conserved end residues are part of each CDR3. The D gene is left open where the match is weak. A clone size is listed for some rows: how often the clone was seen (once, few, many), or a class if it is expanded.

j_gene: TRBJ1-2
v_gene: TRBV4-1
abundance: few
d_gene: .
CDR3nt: TGCGCCAGCAGCCAAGATTCTGCCGGGGGCGGCTATGGCTACACCTTC
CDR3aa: CASSQDSAGGGYGYTF

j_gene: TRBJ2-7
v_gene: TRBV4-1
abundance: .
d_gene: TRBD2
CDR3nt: TGCGCCAGCAGCCAAGAGATGTGGACTAGCGGGTACTACGAGCAGTACTTC
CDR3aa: CASSQEMWTSGYYEQYF

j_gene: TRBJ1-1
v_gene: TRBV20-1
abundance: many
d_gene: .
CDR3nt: TGCAGTGCTAGAGAAACCCTCGGGGCTTTCACTGAAGCTTTCTTT
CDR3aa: CSARETLGAFTEAFF

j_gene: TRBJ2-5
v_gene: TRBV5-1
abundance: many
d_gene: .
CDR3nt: TGCGCCAGCAGCGGAGAGACCCAGTACTTC
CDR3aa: CASSGETQYF

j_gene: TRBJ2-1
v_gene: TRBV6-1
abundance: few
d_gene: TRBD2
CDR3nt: TGTGCCAGCAGTCCAGGGAGGGACGCCTCCTACAATGAGCAGTTCTTC
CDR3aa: CASSPGRDASYNEQFF

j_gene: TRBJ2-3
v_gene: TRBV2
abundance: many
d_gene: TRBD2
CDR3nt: TGTGCCAGCAGCTCTAGCGGGGGGCTGAATACGCAGTATTTT
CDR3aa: CASSSSGGLNTQYF

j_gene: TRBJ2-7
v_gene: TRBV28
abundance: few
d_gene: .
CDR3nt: TGTGCCAGCAGTGGTGACAGGTGGCGCGACTACGAGCAGTACTTC
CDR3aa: CASSGDRWRDYEQYF

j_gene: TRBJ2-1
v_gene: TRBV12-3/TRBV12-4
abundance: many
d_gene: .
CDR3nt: TGTGCCAGCAGCCCCTCGGGTTTGGCAAACAATGAGCAGTTCTTC
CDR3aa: CASSPSGLANNEQFF

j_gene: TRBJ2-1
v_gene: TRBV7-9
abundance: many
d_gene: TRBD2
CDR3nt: TGTGCCAGCAGCTGGGGGGGAACCTTGGGTGAGCAGTTCTTC
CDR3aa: CASSWGGTLGEQFF

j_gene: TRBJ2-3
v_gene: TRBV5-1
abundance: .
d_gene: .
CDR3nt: TGCGCCAGCAGCCCGGATTGCAGAGTGAGCACAGATACGCAGTATTTT
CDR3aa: CASSPDCRVSTDTQYF

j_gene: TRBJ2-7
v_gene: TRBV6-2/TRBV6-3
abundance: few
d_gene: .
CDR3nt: TGTGCCAGCAGCCAAGGTTGGGTTTACGAGCAGTACTTC
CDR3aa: CASSQGWVYEQYF